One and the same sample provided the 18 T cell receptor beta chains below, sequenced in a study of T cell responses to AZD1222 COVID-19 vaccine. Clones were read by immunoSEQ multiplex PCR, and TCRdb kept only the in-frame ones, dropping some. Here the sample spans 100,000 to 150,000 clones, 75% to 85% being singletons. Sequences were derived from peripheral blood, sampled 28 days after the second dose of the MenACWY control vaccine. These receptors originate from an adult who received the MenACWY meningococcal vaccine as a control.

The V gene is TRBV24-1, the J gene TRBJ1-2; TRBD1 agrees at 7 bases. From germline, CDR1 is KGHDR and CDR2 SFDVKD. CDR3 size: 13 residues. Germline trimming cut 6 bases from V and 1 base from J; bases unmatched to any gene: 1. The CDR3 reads CATSNRGNYGYTF. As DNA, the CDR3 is TGTGCCACCAGTAACAGGGGTAACTATGGCTACACCTTC.

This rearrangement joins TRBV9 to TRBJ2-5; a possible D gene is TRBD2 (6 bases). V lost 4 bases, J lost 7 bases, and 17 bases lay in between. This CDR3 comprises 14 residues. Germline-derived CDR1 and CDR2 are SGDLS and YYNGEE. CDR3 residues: CASSPPGSAGTQYF. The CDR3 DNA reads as TGTGCCAGCAGCCCCCCGGGATCAGCGGGGACCCAGTACTTC.

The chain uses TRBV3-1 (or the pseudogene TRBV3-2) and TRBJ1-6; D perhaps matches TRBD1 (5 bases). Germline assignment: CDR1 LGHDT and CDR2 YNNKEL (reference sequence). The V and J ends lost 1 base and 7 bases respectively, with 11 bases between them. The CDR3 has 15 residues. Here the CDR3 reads CASSQGSGANSPLHF. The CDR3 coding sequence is TGTGCCAGCAGCCAAGGCTCCGGGGCCAATTCACCCCTCCACTTT.

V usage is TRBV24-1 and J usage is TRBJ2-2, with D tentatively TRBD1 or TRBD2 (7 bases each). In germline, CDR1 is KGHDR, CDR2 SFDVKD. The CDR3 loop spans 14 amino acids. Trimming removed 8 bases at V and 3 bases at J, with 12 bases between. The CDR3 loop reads CATTSGGDTGELFF. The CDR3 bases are TGTGCCACCACCTCAGGGGGGGACACCGGGGAGCTGTTTTTT.

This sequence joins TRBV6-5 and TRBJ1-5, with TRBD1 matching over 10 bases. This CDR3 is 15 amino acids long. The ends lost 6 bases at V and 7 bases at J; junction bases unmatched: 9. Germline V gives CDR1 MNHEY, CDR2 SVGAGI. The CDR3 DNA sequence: TGTGCCAGCAGGTCCGGGACAGGGGTACAACAGCCCCAGCATTTT. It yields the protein CASRSGTGVQQPQHF.

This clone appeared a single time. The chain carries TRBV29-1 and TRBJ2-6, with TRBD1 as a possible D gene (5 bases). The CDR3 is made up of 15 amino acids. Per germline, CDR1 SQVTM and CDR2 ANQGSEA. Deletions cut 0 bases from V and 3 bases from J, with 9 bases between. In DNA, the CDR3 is TGCAGCGTTGAAGATCCAGGGCGTGGGGCCAACGTCCTGACTTTC. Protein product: CSVEDPGRGANVLTF.

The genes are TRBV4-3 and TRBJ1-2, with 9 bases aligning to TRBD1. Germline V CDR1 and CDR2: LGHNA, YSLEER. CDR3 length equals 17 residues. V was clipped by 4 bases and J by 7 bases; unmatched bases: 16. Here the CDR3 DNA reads TGCGCCAGCAGCCCTAAGACAGGGGGAATCTCAGGGGGTGGCTACACCTTC. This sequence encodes CASSPKTGGISGGGYTF.

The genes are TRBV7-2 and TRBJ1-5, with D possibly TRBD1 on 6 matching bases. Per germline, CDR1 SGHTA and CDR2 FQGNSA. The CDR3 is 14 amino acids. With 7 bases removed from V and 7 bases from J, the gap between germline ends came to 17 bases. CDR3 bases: TGTGCCAGCAACCGTTTGGGCAGGGGACAGCCCCAGCATTTT. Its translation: CASNRLGRGQPQHF.

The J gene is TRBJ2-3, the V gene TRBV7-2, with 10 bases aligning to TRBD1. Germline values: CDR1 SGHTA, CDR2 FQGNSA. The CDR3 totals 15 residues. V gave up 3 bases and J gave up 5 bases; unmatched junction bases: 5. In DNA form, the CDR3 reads TGTGCCAGCAGCTTCGGGACAGGGGTGGGAGATACGCAGTATTTT. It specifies CASSFGTGVGDTQYF.

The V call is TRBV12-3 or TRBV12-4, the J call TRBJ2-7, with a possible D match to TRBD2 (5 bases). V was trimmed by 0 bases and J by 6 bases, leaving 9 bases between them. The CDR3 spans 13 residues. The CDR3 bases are TGTGCCAGCAGTTTAGCGGGAGTGGTCGAGCAGTACTTC. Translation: CASSLAGVVEQYF.

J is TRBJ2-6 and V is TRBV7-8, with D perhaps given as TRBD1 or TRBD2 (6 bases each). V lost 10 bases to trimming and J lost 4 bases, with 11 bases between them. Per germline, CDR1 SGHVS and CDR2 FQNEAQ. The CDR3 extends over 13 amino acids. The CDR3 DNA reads TGTGCCACACGGGGGCGAGGGGCCAACGTCCTGACTTTC. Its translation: CATRGRGANVLTF.

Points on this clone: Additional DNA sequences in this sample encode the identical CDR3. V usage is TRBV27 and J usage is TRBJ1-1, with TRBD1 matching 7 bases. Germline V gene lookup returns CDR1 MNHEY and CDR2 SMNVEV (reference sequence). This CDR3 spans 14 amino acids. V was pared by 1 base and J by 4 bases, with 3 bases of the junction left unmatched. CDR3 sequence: CASSLLTGSTEAFF. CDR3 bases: TGTGCCAGCAGTTTATTGACAGGGTCCACTGAAGCTTTCTTT.

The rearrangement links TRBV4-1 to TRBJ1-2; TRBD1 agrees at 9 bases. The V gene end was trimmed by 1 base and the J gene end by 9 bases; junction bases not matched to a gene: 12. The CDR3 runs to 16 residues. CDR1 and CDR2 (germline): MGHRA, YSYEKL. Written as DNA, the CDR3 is TGCGCCAGCAGCCAAGCTACAGGGGGCCCGGGTATTAGCTACACCTTC. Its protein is CASSQATGGPGISYTF.

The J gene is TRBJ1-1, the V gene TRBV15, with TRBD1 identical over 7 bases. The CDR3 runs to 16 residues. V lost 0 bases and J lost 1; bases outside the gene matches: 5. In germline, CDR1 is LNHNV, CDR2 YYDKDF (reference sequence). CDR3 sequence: CATSRDPQGTNTEAFF. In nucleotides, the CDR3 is TGTGCCACCAGCAGAGACCCACAGGGGACGAACACTGAAGCTTTCTTT.

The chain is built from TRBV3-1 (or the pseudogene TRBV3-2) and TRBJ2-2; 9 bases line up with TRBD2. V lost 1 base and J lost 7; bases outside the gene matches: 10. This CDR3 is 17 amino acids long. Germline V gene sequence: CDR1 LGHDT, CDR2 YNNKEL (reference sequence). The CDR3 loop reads CASSQVGGGARNGELFF. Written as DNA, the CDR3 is TGTGCCAGCAGCCAAGTGGGCGGGGGGGCCCGGAACGGGGAGCTGTTTTTT.

CDR3 region: CASSSGDRELQETQYF. The CDR3 DNA reads TGTGCCAGCAGCTCAGGGGACAGGGAATTACAAGAGACCCAGTACTTC. The rearrangement joins TRBV9 to TRBJ2-5; 9 nucleotides match TRBD1. With V trimmed by 4 bases and J by 2 bases, 9 bases remained unmatched. Germline assignment: CDR1 SGDLS and CDR2 YYNGEE. The CDR3 is 16 amino acids.

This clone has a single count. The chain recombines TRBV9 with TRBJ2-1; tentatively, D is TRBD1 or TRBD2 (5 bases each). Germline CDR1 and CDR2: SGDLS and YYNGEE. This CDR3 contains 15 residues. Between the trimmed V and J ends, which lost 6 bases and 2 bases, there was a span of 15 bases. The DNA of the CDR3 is TGTGCCAGCAACGTGAGAGGGGACGCCTACAATGAGCAGTTCTTC. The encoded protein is CASNVRGDAYNEQFF.

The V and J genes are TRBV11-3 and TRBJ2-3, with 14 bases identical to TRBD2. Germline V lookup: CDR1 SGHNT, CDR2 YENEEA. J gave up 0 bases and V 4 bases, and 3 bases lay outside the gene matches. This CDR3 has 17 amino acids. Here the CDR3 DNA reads TGTGCCAGCAGCTATCGACTAGCGGGAGGGAGCACAGATACGCAGTATTTT. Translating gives CASSYRLAGGSTDTQYF.